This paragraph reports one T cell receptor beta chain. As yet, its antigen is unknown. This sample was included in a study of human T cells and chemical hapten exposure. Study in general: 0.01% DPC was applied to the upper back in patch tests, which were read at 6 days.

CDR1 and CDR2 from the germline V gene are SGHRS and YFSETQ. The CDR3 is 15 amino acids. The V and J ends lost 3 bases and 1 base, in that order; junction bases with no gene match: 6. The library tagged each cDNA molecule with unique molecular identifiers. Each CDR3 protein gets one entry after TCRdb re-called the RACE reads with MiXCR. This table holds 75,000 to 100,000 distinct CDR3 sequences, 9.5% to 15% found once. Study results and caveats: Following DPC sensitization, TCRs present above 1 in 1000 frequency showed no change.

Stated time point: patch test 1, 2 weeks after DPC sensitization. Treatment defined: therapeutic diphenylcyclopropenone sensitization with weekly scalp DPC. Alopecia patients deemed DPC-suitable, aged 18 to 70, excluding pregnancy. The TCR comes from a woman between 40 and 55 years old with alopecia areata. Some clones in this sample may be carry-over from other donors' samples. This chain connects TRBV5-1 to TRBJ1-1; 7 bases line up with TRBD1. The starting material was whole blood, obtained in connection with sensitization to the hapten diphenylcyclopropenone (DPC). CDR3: CASSSLQGRNTEAFF. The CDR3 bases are TGCGCCAGCAGCTCCCTACAGGGGAGGAACACTGAAGCTTTCTTT.